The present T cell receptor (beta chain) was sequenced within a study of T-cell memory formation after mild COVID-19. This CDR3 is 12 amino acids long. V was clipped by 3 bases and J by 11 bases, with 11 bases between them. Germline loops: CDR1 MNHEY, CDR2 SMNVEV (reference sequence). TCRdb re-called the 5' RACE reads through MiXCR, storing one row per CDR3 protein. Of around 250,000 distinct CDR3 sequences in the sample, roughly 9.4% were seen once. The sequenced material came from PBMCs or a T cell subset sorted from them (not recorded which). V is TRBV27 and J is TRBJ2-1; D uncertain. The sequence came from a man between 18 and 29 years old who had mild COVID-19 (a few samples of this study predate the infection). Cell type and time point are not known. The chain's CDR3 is CASSFGRKKQFF. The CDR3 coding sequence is TGTGCCAGCAGTTTTGGACGGAAAAAGCAGTTCTTC.